Only a few counts were recorded for the clone carrying this T cell receptor (beta chain). This entry comes from a study of blood T cell repertoires in COVID-19. About the research overall: T cells, B-cell-depleted T cells, or PBMCs supplied cDNA or gDNA.

The V and J ends lost 5 bases and 3 bases, in that order; junction bases with no gene match: 5. Germline-derived CDR1 and CDR2 are SGHTA and FQGNSA. CDR3 length equals 15 residues. Original processing methods: Estimates of nucleated cell counts were drawn from the amplification of reference gene primers. Assay: immunoSEQ multiplex PCR; the TCRdb copy retains only in-frame clones and omits some. That table supplies the V and J calls and clone size; D and trimming were determined from the DNA. Of approximately 350,000 clones in the sample, roughly 90% were seen once. The sample comprised peripheral blood. The source of this sequence is a man in his forties with acute or convalescent COVID-19. The genes are TRBV7-2 and TRBJ1-3; the match to TRBD1 covers 9 bases. The CDR3 bases are TGTGCCAGCAGCAGAAGGACAGGGGTTGGAAACACCATATATTTT. It specifies CASSRRTGVGNTIYF.